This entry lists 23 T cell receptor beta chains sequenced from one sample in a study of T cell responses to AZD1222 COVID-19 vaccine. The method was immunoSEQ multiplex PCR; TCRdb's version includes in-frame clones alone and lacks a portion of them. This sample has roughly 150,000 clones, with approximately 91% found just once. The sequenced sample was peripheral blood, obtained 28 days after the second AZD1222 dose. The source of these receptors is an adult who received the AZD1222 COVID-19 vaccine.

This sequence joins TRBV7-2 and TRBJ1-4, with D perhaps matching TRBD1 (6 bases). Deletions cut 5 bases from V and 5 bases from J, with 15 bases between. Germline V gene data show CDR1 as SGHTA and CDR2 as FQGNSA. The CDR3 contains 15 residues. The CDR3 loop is CASSVVGRGNEKLFF. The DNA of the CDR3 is TGTGCCAGCAGCGTTGTGGGGAGGGGGAATGAAAAACTGTTTTTT.

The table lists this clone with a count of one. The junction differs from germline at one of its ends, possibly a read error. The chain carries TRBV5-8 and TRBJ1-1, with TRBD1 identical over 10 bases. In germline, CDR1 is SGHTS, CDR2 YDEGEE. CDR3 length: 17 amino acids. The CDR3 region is CVSSLTPRQGAHPEAFF. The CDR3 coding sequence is TGTGTCAGCAGCTTGACCCCCAGACAGGGGGCGCATCCTGAAGCTTTCTTT.

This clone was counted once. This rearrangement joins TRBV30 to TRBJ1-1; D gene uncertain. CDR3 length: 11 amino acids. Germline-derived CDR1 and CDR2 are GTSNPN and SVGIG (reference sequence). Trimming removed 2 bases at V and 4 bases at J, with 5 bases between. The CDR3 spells CAWSPFTEAFF. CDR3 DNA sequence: TGTGCCTGGAGTCCTTTCACTGAAGCTTTCTTT.

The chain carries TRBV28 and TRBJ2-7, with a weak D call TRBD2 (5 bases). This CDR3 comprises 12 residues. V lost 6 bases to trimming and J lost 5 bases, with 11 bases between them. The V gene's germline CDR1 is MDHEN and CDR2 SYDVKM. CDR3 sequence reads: CASRPPGDEQYF. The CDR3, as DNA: TGTGCCAGCAGACCTCCCGGGGACGAGCAGTACTTC.

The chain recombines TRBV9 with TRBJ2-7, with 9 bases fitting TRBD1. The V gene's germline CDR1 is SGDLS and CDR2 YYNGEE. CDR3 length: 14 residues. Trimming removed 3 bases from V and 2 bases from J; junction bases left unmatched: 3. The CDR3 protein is CASSAGTGPYEQYF. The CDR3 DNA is TGTGCCAGCAGCGCCGGGACAGGGCCCTACGAGCAGTACTTC.

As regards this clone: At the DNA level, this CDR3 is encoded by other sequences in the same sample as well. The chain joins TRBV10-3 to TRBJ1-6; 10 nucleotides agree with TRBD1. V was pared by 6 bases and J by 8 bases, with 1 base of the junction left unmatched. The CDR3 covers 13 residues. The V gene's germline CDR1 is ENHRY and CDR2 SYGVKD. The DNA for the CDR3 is TGTGCCATCAGGGGGACAGGGGATTCACCCCTCCACTTT. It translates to CAIRGTGDSPLHF.

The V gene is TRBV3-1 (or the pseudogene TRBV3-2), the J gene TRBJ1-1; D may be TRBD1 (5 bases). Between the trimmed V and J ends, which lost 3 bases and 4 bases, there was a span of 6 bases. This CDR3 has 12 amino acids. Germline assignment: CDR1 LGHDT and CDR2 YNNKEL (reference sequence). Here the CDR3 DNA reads TGTGCCAGCAGCCATGGGGGCACTGAAGCTTTCTTT. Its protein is CASSHGGTEAFF.

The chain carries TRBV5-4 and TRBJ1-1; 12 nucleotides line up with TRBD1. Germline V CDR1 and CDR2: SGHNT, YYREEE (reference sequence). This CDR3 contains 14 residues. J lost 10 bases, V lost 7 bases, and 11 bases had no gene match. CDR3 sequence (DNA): TGTGCCAGCCGCCGGGGACAGGGGGCTCAGAGAGCTTTCTTT. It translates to CASRRGQGAQRAFF.

CDR3 nucleotides: TGTGCCAGCAGCCACTCTGGTGACGGCTACACCTTC. Its protein product is CASSHSGDGYTF. The chain recombines TRBV3-1 (or the pseudogene TRBV3-2) with TRBJ1-2; D gene uncertain. The CDR3 is made up of 12 amino acids. Germline assignment: CDR1 LGHDT and CDR2 YNNKEL (reference sequence). Trimming cost V 3 bases and J 8 bases, with 10 bases left between them.

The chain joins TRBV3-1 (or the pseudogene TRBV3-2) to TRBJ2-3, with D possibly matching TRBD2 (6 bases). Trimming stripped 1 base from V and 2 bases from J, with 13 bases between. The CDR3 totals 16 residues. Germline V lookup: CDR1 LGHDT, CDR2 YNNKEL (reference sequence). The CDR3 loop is CASSQVPGLLTDTQYF. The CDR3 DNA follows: TGTGCCAGCAGCCAAGTTCCGGGACTCCTCACAGATACGCAGTATTTT.

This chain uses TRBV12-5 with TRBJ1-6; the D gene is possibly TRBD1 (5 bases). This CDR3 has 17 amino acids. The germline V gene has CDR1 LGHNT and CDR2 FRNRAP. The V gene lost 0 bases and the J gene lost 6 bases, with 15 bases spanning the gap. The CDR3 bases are TGTGCTAGTGGTTTGGTACTTGGGGACTTTGGTAATTCACCCCTCCACTTT. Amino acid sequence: CASGLVLGDFGNSPLHF.

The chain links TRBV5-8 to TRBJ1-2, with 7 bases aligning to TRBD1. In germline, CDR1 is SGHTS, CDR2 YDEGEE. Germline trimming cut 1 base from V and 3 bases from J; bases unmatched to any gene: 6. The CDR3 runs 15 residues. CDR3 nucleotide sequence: TGTGCCAGCAGCTTGAATCCAGGGGGGGACTATGGCTACACCTTC. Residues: CASSLNPGGDYGYTF. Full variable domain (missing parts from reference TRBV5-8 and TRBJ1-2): EAGVTQSPTHLIKTRGQQATLRCSPISGHTSVYWYQQALGLGLQFLLWYDEGEERNRGNFPPRFSGRQFPNYSSELNVNALELEDSALYLCASSLNPGGDYGYTFGSGTRLTVV.

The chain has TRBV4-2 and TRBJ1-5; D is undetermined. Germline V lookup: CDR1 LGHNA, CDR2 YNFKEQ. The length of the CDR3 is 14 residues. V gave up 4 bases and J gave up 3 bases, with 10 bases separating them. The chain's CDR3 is CASSPRGFNQPQHF. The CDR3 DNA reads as TGTGCCAGCAGCCCCCGGGGATTCAATCAGCCCCAGCATTTT.

The CDR3 is CASSLEGMGAYEQYF. CDR3 in DNA: TGTGCCAGCAGTTTAGAGGGAATGGGGGCCTACGAGCAGTACTTC. V is TRBV28 and J is TRBJ2-7; D may correspond to TRBD1 or TRBD2 (5 bases each). V shed 2 bases and J shed 2 bases, with 13 bases lying between them. In germline, CDR1 is MDHEN, CDR2 SYDVKM. This CDR3 is 15 amino acids long.

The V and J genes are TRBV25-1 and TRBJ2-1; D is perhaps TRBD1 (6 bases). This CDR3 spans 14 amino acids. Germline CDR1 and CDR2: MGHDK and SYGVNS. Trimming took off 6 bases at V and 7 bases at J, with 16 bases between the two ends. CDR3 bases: TGTGCCAGCAGCGGACAGAGGGGTAGGAATGAGCAGTTCTTC. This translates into CASSGQRGRNEQFF.

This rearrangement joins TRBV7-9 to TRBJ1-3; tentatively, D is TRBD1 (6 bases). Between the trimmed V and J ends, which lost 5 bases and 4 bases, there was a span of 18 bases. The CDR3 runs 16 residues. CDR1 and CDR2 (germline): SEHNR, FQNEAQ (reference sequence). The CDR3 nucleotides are TGTGCCAGCAGCCAATCGATGGACAGCTTCGGAAACACCATATATTTT. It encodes CASSQSMDSFGNTIYF.

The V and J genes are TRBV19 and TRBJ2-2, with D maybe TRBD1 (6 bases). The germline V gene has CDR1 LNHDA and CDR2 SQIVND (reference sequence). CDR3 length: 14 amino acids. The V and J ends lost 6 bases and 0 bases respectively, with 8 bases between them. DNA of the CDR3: TGTGCCAGTAGACAGGGCCCGAACACCGGGGAGCTGTTTTTT. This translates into CASRQGPNTGELFF.

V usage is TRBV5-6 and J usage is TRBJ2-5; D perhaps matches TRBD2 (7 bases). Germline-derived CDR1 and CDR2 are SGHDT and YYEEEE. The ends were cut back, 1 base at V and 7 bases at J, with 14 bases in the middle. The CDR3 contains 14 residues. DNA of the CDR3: TGTGCCAGCAGCTTGTGGGGGGGCACCGGGACCCAGTACTTC. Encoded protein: CASSLWGGTGTQYF.

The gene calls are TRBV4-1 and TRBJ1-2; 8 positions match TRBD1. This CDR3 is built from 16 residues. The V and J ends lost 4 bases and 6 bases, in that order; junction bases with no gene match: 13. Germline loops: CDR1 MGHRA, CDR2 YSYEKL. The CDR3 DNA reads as TGCGCCAGCAGCCCTATTCACAGGGGGGAAGTTAATGGCTACACCTTC. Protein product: CASSPIHRGEVNGYTF.

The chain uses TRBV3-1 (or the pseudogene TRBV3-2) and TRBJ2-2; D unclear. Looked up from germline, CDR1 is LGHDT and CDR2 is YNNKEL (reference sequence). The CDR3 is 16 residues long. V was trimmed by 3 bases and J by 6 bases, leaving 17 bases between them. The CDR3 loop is CASSHAGLPRAGELFF. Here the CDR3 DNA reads TGTGCCAGCAGCCACGCCGGGCTTCCTAGGGCCGGGGAGCTGTTTTTT.

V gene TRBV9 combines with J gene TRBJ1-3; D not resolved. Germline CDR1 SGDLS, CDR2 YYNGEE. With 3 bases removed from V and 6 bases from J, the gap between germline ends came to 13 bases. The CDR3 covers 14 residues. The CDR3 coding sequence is TGTGCCAGCAGCGGACCGAATCTGGAAAACACCATATATTTT. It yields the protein CASSGPNLENTIYF.

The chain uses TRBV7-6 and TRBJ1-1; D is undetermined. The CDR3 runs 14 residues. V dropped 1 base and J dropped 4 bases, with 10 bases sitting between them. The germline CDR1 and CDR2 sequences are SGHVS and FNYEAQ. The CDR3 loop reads CASSLEARATEAFF. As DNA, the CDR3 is TGTGCCAGCAGCTTAGAAGCTCGGGCCACTGAAGCTTTCTTT.

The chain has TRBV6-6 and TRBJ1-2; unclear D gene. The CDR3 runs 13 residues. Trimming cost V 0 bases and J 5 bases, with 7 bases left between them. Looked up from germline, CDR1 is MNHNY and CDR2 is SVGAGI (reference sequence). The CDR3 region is CASSYSKEYGYTF. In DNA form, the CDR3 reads TGTGCCAGCAGTTACTCGAAAGAGTATGGCTACACCTTC.